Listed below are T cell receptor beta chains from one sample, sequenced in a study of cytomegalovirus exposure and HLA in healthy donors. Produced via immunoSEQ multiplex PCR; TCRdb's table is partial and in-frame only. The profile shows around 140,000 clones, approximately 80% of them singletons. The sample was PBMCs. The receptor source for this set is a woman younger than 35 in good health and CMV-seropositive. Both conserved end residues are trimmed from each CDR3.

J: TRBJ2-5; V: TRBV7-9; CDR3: ASSLEGWETQY
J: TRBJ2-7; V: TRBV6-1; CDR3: ASSESPAGGSDEQY
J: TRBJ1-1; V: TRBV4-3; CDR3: ASSQDRAGGTEAF
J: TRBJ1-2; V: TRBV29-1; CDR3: SVGRDGYT
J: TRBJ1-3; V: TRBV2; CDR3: ASRHSSSGNTIY
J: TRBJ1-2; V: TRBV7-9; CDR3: ASSLATVYYGYT
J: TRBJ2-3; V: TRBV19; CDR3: ASSISAGADTQY
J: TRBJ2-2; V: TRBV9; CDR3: ASSAVGRPGVSDTGELF
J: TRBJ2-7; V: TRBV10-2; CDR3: ASGTGVYEQY
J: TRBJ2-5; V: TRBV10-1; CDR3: ASSDRTGGVETQY
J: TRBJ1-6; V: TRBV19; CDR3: ASSAGGNSPLH
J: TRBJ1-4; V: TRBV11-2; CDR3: ASSSGTLGTNEKLF
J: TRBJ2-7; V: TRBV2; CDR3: ASSGWQYEQY
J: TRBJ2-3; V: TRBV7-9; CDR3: ASSRAGTDTQY
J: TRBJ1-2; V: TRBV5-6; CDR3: ASSPMGGRRGYT
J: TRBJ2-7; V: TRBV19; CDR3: ASSRQGRLYEQY
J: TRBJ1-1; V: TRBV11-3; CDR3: ASSRVRDTEAF
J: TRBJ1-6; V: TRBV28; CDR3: ASSYRGWGSPLH